The 7 T cell receptor beta chains in this list originate from one sample, sequenced in a study of shared T cell receptors in the human thymus. Profiled with immunoSEQ multiplex PCR; TCRdb holds only in-frame clones, not every one. In the table there are approximately 730,000 clones, approximately 83% of which are singletons. These data were likewise used in another study, on human thymus T cells.

Input material: thymocytes. Receptors originate from a girl in the first two years of life with a congenital heart defect.

CDR3 nucleotide sequence: TGTGCCAGCAGCTTATTTGTGAGTCCGGGGGAGTCACTACAAGCTTTCTTT. Translated: CASSLFVSPGESLQAFF. The chain combines TRBV5-6 with TRBJ1-1; perhaps TRBD1 as D (5 bases). Germline V gene lookup returns CDR1 SGHDT and CDR2 YYEEEE. The CDR3 is made up of 17 amino acids. The germline V and J ends were trimmed by 2 bases and 9 bases, with 26 bases remaining between them.

The V gene is TRBV29-1, the J gene TRBJ1-4; D may be TRBD1 (6 bases). The germline CDR1 and CDR2 sequences are SQVTM and ANQGSEA. The length of the CDR3 is 14 residues. Trimming removed 6 bases from V and 7 bases from J, with 18 bases in between. In DNA form, the CDR3 reads TGCAGCGTGCCCGGACAGTCGGGGAGTGAAAAACTGTTTTTT. Protein product: CSVPGQSGSEKLFF.

The DNA for the CDR3 is TGTGCCAGCAGGGACCCAGGGGAAAAAAATGAAAAACTGTTTTTT. Protein sequence: CASRDPGEKNEKLFF. The gene calls are TRBV6-1 and TRBJ1-4; D might be TRBD1 (6 bases). From germline, CDR1 is MNHNS and CDR2 SASEGT. This CDR3 region has 15 residues. V gave up 6 bases and J gave up 5 bases, with 16 bases separating them.

Worth noting for this clone: The same CDR3 can be traced to other DNA sequences in this sample. J is TRBJ1-4 and V is TRBV19; 8 nucleotides align to TRBD1. The V and J ends lost 4 bases and 5 bases, in that order; junction bases with no gene match: 3. CDR3 length: 14 amino acids. Germline V gives CDR1 LNHDA, CDR2 SQIVND (reference sequence). CDR3 in DNA: TGTGCCAGTAGTACTGGACAGGGAAATGAAAAACTGTTTTTT. Its translation is CASSTGQGNEKLFF.

The V and J genes are TRBV2 and TRBJ2-3; D uncertain. V lost 7 bases, J lost 8 bases, and 22 bases lay in between. CDR1 SNHLY and CDR2 FYNNEI come from the germline V gene. The CDR3 loop spans 15 amino acids. CDR3 DNA sequence: TGTGCCAGCAATACAACCACACGGAGTCGAAGTACGCAGTATTTT. Encoded protein: CASNTTTRSRSTQYF.

This chain links TRBV2 with TRBJ1-1; TRBD1 matches at 8 bases. This CDR3 has 18 residues. Germline values: CDR1 SNHLY, CDR2 FYNNEI. The V segment lost 6 bases and the J segment 3 bases; nucleotides outside the gene matches: 18. The CDR3 here is CASRIYRGQGSADTEAFF. The CDR3 DNA reads TGTGCCAGCAGAATTTACCGAGGACAGGGATCGGCGGACACTGAAGCTTTCTTT.

The V gene is TRBV28, the J gene TRBJ1-3; 7 nucleotides match TRBD1. There are 21 residues in the CDR3. Germline V gives CDR1 MDHEN, CDR2 SYDVKM. V gave up 6 bases and J gave up 0 bases; unmatched junction bases: 23. The CDR3 here is CASRHDRGPAPGGSSGNTIYF. CDR3 nucleotides: TGTGCCAGCAGGCACGACCGGGGACCTGCTCCAGGGGGGAGCTCTGGAAACACCATATATTTT.